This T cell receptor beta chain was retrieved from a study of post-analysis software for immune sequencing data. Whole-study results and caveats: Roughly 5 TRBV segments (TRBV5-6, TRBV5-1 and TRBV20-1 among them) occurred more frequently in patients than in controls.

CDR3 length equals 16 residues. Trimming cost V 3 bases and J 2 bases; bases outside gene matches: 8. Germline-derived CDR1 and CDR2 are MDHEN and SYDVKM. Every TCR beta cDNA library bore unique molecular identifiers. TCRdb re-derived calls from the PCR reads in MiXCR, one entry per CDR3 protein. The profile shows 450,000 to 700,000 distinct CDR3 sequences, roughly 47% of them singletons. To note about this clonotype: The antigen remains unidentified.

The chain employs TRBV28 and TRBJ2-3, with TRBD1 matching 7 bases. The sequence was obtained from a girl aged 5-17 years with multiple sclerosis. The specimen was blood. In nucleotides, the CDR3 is TGTGCCAGCAGTTTCCGACAGGGCCGGTCCACAGATACGCAGTATTTT. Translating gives CASSFRQGRSTDTQYF.